This TCR beta chain was captured in a study of sequential checkpoint blockade in melanoma. Study details: Patients were randomized 1:1 to nivolumab-then-ipilimumab or ipilimumab-then-nivolumab first-line. Maintenance nivolumab came after either treatment sequence.

The sample's treatment: randomized to nivolumab then ipilimumab (arm A) or the reverse (arm B). No patient had prior DNA-damaging chemotherapy. From thawed PBMCs, live CD3+CD8+ cells negative for CD19 and CD56 were sorted. Per germline, CDR1 SGDLS and CDR2 YYNGEE. The trim removed 0 bases at V and 8 bases at J, leaving 6 bases unmatched. The CDR3 contains 15 residues. Assay: immunoSEQ multiplex PCR; the TCRdb copy retains only in-frame clones and omits some. The sample carries some 32,000 clones, roughly 85% recorded once. The TCR originated in a human donor with melanoma. Sequences were derived from CD8+ T cells sorted from blood (inferred from file names), sampled from a patient given nivolumab and ipilimumab in sequence. The V call is TRBV9, the J call TRBJ2-1; 9 positions match TRBD2. CDR3 residues: CASSVVAGDGDEQFF. The CDR3 coding sequence is TGTGCCAGCAGCGTAGTAGCGGGAGACGGCGATGAGCAGTTCTTC.